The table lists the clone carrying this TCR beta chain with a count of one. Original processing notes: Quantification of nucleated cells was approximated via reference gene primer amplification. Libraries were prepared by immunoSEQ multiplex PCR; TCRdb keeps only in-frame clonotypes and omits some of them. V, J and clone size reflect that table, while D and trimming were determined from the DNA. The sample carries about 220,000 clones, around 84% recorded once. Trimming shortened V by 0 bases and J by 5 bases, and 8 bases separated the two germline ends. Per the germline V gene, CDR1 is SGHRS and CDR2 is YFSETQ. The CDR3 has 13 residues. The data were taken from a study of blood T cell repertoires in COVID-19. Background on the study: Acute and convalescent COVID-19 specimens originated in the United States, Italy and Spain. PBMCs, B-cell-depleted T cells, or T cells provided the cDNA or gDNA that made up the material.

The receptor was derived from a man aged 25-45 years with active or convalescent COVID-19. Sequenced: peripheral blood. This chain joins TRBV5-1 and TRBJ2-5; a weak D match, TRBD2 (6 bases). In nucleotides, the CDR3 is TGCGCCAGCAGCTTGGGGCTAGCGGAGACCCAGTACTTC. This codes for CASSLGLAETQYF.